The present entry profiles one TCR beta chain with its context. Its specificity is not known. Treatment of the sample: oral pan-JAK inhibitor, 5-10 mg twice daily. CDR3 size: 16 residues. CDR1 and CDR2 from the germline V gene are MNHEY and SMNVEV (reference sequence). Trimming pared 2 bases from V and 1 base from J, leaving 14 bases between. Reverse transcription of extracted RNA yielded cDNA, which provided the sequencing template. The method was immunoSEQ multiplex PCR; TCRdb's version includes in-frame clones alone and lacks a portion of them. The sample carries about 42,000 clones, roughly 65% recorded once. The record originates from a study of CD8+ T cells in alopecia areata. Study results and limitations: In scalp and blood during tofacitinib, many expanded lesional clones persisted. Because one nonresponder was included, the link of baseline CD8+ expansion to response is considered uncertain.

This TCR was recovered from a human donor with alopecia areata. V usage is TRBV27 and J usage is TRBJ2-5, with D possibly called TRBD1 or TRBD2 (6 bases each). The starting material was CD8+ T cells sorted from blood, obtained at week 4, from a patient treated with tofacitinib. Here the CDR3 DNA reads TGTGCCAGCAGTTTAAAGGGGGGCCAACCCCAAGAGACCCAGTACTTC. It translates to CASSLKGGQPQETQYF.